This TCR beta chain was sequenced in a study of blood T cell repertoires in COVID-19 (dated by TCRdb to the early 2020s). Study-level background: Collaborator samples came from the United States, Italy and Spain and covered acute and convalescent phases of COVID-19. The prospective study material was composed of cDNA or gDNA derived from T cells, B-cell-depleted T cells, or PBMCs. The samples were drawn from the first 160 participants of the ongoing ImmuneRACE study and from over 950 subjects provided by 6 global collaborators. The sample metadata nearly always contained a de-identified subject ID, COVID-19 status, age in years and sex. Subjects who had been exposed to COVID-19, were actively infected with it, or had recovered from it provided the deeply sampled blood TCRbeta repertoires that made up the dataset. The repertoires were released in a freely available public database intended as a resource for research on the immune response to SARS-CoV-2. Where available, HLA class I and class II types were obtained from metadata supplied by the sample provider rather than from assay-based typing. Study-level results and caveats: The quantity of clinical and demographic metadata differed by source and by participant and was supplied without curation.

Whole blood was collected in K2EDTA tubes by collaborating institutions according to the institutions' own protocols. For TCRbeta analysis, collaborators shipped samples in one of three forms: frozen whole blood, isolated PBMCs, or DNA extracted from either of those sample types. Worth noting for this clone: The antigen this receptor binds is unknown. Base qualities are not at hand, and no much larger clone is one base apart.

The immunoSEQ Assay, a bias-controlled multiplex PCR, was used to amplify TCRbeta CDR3 regions from genomic DNA. The authors processed their data as follows. The number of nucleated cells in each sample was estimated by amplification of reference gene primers within the assay. To quantify the absolute abundance of each unique TCRbeta CDR3 rearrangement, sequence reads were collapsed and filtered. Productive Simpson clonality was computed per sample as the square root of Simpson's diversity index over productive rearrangements. The clones in this table, taken by TCRdb from immuneACCESS, are in-frame only. Not every clone is retained; where verified, under half of the shortfall comes from an unresolved V gene, and the cause of the rest is unknown. That table gives V, J and clone size, and the DNA gave D and trimming. Within this sample are 130,000 to 150,000 clones, with roughly 86% of them counted one time only. The top ten hold approximately 2.4% of the sample.

Ends trimmed: V by 5 bases, J by 3 bases; bases unmatched to a gene: 11. The CDR3 has 16 amino acids, counting the end cysteine and phenylalanine. Only the CDR3 DNA is retained, 48 bases long and in frame from the first base. As encoded in the germline V gene, CDR1 is KGHSY while CDR2 is FQNENV. The sample comprised peripheral blood. The sequence links TRBV16 to TRBJ2-7, with 9 junctional bases fitting TRBD2. The sequence derives from a human donor in a cohort sampled during active COVID-19. The bases read TGTGCCAGCAGCACCCGGGCTAGCGGGAATATCTACGAGCAGTACTTC. This yields the protein CASSTRASGNIYEQYF.